This TCR beta chain was sequenced for a study of T cells in Graves' hyperthyroidism and ophthalmopathy. Study results and caveats: Before onset, by a median of approximately 5.9 months, the model predicted ophthalmopathy.

As to this clonotype: Antigen specificity is unknown.

Absent ophthalmopathy progression within 18 months defined stable Graves' hyperthyroidism. Hyperthyroidism patients were newly diagnosed, had disease duration under 2 months, and were aged 18 to 65 years. CDR3 length equals 10 residues. V was cut by 6 bases and J by 3 bases, with 3 bases left in between. Germline assignment: CDR1 DFQATT and CDR2 SNEGSKA (reference sequence). Amplified TCR beta CDR3 regions derived from RNA transcripts. First-round RT-PCR targeting the TCR CDR3 was performed with the HTBI primer set. TCRdb re-derived calls from the multiplex PCR reads in MiXCR, one entry per CDR3 protein. Among hundreds of thousands of distinct CDR3 sequences listed, approximately 13% were seen once.

The source of this sequence is a woman aged 25 to 39 with Graves' hyperthyroidism. J is TRBJ2-1 and V is TRBV20-1; D is undetermined. The sequenced sample was blood. The CDR3 here is CSAFYNEQFF. The DNA for the CDR3 is TGCAGTGCATTCTACAATGAGCAGTTCTTC.